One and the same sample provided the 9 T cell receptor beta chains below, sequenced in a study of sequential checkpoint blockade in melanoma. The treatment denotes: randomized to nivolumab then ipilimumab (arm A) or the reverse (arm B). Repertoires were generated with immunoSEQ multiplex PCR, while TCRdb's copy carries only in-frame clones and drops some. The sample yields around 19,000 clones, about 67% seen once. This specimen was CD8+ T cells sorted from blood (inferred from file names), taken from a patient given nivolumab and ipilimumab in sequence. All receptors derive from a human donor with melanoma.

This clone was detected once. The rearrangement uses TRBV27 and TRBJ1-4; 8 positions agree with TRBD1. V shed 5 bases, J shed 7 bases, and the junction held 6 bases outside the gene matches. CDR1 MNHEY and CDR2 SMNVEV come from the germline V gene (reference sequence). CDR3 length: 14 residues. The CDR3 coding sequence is TGTGCCAGCAGTCTCAGGGGGCCTTTTGAAAAACTGTTTTTT. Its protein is CASSLRGPFEKLFF. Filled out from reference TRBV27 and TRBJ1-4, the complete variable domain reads EAQVTQNPRYLITVTGKKLTVTCSQNMNHEYMSWYRQDPGLGLRQIYYSMNVEVTDKGDVPEGYKVSRKEKRNFPLILESPSPNQTSLYFCASSLRGPFEKLFFGSGTQLSVL.

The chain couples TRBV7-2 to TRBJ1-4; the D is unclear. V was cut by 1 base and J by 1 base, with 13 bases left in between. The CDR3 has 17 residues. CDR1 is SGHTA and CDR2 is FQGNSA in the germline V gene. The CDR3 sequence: CASSLGRGMGTNEKLFF. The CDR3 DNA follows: TGTGCCAGCAGCTTAGGTCGGGGAATGGGAACTAATGAAAAACTGTTTTTT.

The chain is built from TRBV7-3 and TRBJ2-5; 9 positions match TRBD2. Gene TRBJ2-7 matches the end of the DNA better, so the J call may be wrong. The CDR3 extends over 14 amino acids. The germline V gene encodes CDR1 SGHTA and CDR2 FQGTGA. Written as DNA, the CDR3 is TGTGCCAGCAGCTTAGCGGGGGGGGGCTACGAGCAGTACTTC. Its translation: CASSLAGGGYEQYF.

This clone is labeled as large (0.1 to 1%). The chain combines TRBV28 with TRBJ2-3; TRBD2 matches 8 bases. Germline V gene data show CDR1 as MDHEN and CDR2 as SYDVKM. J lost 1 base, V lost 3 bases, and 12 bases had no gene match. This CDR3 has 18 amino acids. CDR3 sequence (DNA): TGTGCCAGCAGTTTCGGGGGGGCCTCTCCTTACGGCACAGATACGCAGTATTTT. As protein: CASSFGGASPYGTDTQYF.

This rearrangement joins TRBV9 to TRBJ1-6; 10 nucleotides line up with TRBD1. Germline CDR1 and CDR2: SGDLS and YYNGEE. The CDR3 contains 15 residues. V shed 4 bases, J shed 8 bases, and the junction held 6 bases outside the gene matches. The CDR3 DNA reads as TGTGCCAGCAGCTCGGAGGGACAGGGGTATTCACCCCTCCACTTT. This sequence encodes CASSSEGQGYSPLHF.

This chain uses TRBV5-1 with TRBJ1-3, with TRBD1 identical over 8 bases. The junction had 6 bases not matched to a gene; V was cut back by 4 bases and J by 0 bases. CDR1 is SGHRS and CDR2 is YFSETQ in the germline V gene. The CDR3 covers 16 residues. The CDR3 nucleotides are TGCGCCAGCAGCCCGTACAGGGGGAACTCTGGAAACACCATATATTTT. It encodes CASSPYRGNSGNTIYF. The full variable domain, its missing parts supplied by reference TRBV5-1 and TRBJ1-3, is KAGVTQTPRYLIKTRGQQVTLSCSPISGHRSVSWYQQTPGQGLQFLFEYFSETQRNKGNFPGRFSGRQFSNSRSEMNVSTLELGDSALYLCASSPYRGNSGNTIYFGEGSWLTVV.

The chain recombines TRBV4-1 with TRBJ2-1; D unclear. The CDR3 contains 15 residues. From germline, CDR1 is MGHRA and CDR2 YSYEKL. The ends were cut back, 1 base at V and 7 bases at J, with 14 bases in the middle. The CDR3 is CASSQGALFQNEQFF. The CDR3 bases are TGCGCCAGCAGCCAAGGGGCTTTGTTTCAAAATGAGCAGTTCTTC.

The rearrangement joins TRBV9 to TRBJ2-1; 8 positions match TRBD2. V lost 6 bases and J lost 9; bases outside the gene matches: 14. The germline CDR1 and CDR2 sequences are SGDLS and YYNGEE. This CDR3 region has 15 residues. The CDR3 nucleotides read TGTGCCAGCAAGGTTGACGGGGGGGCCGCAGGTGAGCAGTTCTTC. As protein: CASKVDGGAAGEQFF.

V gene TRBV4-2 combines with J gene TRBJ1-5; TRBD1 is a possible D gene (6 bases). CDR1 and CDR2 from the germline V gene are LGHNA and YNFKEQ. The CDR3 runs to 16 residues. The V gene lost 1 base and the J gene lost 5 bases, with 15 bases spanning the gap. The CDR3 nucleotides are TGTGCCAGCAGCCAAGCTGGGGGGGGCGCGGATCAGCCCCAGCATTTT. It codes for CASSQAGGGADQPQHF.